The 15 T cell receptor beta chains listed next were all sequenced from one sample in a study of cytomegalovirus exposure and HLA in healthy donors. The primer mix had 60 Vbeta and 13 Jbeta primers. TCRdb keeps only in-frame clones here, not all; method: immunoSEQ multiplex PCR. The table records about 55,000 clones, 65% to 80% of them present only once. Sequencing used PBMCs. The origin of the receptors is a female donor in good health and CMV-seronegative.

V is TRBV6-6 and J is TRBJ1-1; 10 nucleotides match TRBD1. The germline V gene encodes CDR1 MNHNY and CDR2 SVGAGI (reference sequence). The V and J ends lost 10 bases and 1 base, in that order; junction bases with no gene match: 6. The CDR3 length is 14 residues. The CDR3 sequence: CATGGQGRNTEAFF. As DNA, the CDR3 is TGTGCCACCGGGGGACAGGGGCGGAACACTGAAGCTTTCTTT.

This clone was picked up a small number of times. V gene TRBV19 combines with J gene TRBJ2-2, with 7 positions matching TRBD2. After removal of 5 bases from V and 5 bases from J, the junction contained 8 bases not matched to a gene. Per germline, CDR1 LNHDA and CDR2 SQIVND (reference sequence). The CDR3 extends over 15 amino acids. The CDR3 coding sequence is TGTGCCAGTAGTTGGCCGGGGGGTAGAACCGGGGAGCTGTTTTTT. Protein sequence: CASSWPGGRTGELFF.

J is TRBJ2-7 and V is TRBV30, with D hard to call. The CDR3 consists of 14 residues. The V gene lost 3 bases and the J gene lost 2 bases, with 14 bases spanning the gap. Germline V gene sequence: CDR1 GTSNPN, CDR2 SVGIG (reference sequence). CDR3 region: CAWRVTQPTYEQYF. As DNA, the CDR3 is TGTGCCTGGAGGGTGACACAACCTACCTACGAGCAGTACTTC.

V usage is TRBV18 and J usage is TRBJ1-2, with 8 bases matching TRBD1. CDR1 is KGHSH and CDR2 is LQKENI in the germline V gene. After removal of 3 bases from V and 4 bases from J, the junction contained 1 base not matched to a gene. CDR3 length equals 13 residues. CDR3 in amino acids: CASSPDRVYGYTF. In DNA form, the CDR3 reads TGTGCCAGCTCACCGGACAGGGTCTATGGCTACACCTTC.

The chain is built from TRBV19 and TRBJ2-5; 8 nucleotides align to TRBD1. J gave up 4 bases and V 3 bases, and 7 bases lay outside the gene matches. This CDR3 region has 15 residues. From germline, CDR1 is LNHDA and CDR2 SQIVND (reference sequence). CDR3 sequence (DNA): TGTGCCAGTAGTATGGGATCAGGGGGCTCAGAGACCCAGTACTTC. It is translated as CASSMGSGGSETQYF.

The chain is built from TRBV18 and TRBJ1-1; D is uncertain. This CDR3 has 13 residues. Germline V gene lookup returns CDR1 KGHSH and CDR2 LQKENI. Trimming left V 6 bases short and J 2 bases short, with 10 bases between. The CDR3 protein is CASSSEENTEAFF. Here the CDR3 DNA reads TGTGCCAGCTCCTCCGAGGAAAACACTGAAGCTTTCTTT.

This chain uses TRBV4-2 with TRBJ2-5, with D tentatively TRBD1 (7 bases). The assigned J gene may be wrong: the sequence end matches TRBJ2-7 better. This CDR3 is built from 18 residues. Germline V gene data show CDR1 as LGHNA and CDR2 as YNFKEQ. CDR3 in DNA: TGTGCCAGCAGCCAAGTTTTCCTCGCGGGACAGAAAGACTACGAGCAGTACTTC. This sequence encodes CASSQVFLAGQKDYEQYF.

The V gene is TRBV7-2, the J gene TRBJ2-7, with D perhaps TRBD2 (7 bases). The CDR3 consists of 13 residues. Per the germline V gene, CDR1 is SGHTA and CDR2 is FQGNSA. V lost 3 bases, J lost 6 bases, and 12 bases lay in between. The CDR3 loop reads CASSFKGGGEQYF. The CDR3 DNA is TGTGCCAGCAGCTTCAAGGGGGGGGGCGAGCAGTACTTC.

This clone was detected a few times. The chain uses TRBV5-1 and TRBJ2-7; 8 positions match TRBD2. Trimming at V came to 4 bases and at J to 0 bases, leaving 9 bases not matched to a gene. Germline CDR1 reads SGHRS; CDR2 reads YFSETQ. The CDR3 runs to 16 residues. The CDR3 spells CASSPDGGEHSYEQYF. The CDR3 DNA reads TGCGCCAGCAGCCCGGACGGGGGGGAACACTCCTACGAGCAGTACTTC. The complete variable domain, with remaining parts taken from reference TRBV5-1 and TRBJ2-7, reads KAGVTQTPRYLIKTRGQQVTLSCSPISGHRSVSWYQQTPGQGLQFLFEYFSETQRNKGNFPGRFSGRQFSNSRSEMNVSTLELGDSALYLCASSPDGGEHSYEQYFGPGTRLTVT.

The CDR3: CASSVGPGEGETQYF. In DNA, the CDR3 is TGTGCCAGCAGCGTAGGTCCCGGGGAGGGGGAGACCCAGTACTTC. V usage is TRBV9 and J usage is TRBJ2-5, with TRBD2 matching 7 bases. Trimming removed 0 bases from V and 5 bases from J; junction bases left unmatched: 7. The CDR3 has 15 amino acids. Germline V gene data show CDR1 as SGDLS and CDR2 as YYNGEE.

This clone was counted a few times. The V call is TRBV5-4, the J call TRBJ2-2; tentatively, D is TRBD2 (6 bases). V was pared by 0 bases and J by 1 base, with 7 bases between. Germline V gives CDR1 SGHNT, CDR2 YYREEE (reference sequence). CDR3 length: 15 amino acids. In nucleotides, the CDR3 is TGTGCCAGCAGCTTGGGGGGGGAGAACACCGGGGAGCTGTTTTTT. It yields the protein CASSLGGENTGELFF.

This clone appeared once. The gene calls are TRBV6-1 and TRBJ1-2; 8 nucleotides match TRBD1. Germline assignment: CDR1 MNHNS and CDR2 SASEGT. This CDR3 comprises 15 residues. Trimming removed 8 bases from V and 3 bases from J; junction bases left unmatched: 11. This CDR3 reads CASATRKDRDYGYTF. CDR3 nucleotides: TGTGCCAGCGCCACACGGAAGGACAGGGACTATGGCTACACCTTC.

A single count supports this clone. This chain uses TRBV18 with TRBJ2-3, with D possibly being TRBD2 (5 bases). V was clipped by 2 bases and J by 3 bases, with 15 bases between them. The germline V gene encodes CDR1 KGHSH and CDR2 LQKENI. There are 16 residues in the CDR3. CDR3 residues: CASSPITSRVTDTQYF. The CDR3 nucleotides are TGTGCCAGCTCACCAATCACTAGTAGGGTTACAGATACGCAGTATTTT. Combining the CDR3 with reference TRBV18 and TRBJ2-3 gives the whole variable domain NAGVMQNPRHLVRRRGQEARLRCSPMKGHSHVYWYRQLPEEGLKFMVYLQKENIIDESGMPKERFSAEFPKEGPSILRIQQVVRGDSAAYFCASSPITSRVTDTQYFGPGTRLTVL.

This clone has only a few counts. This rearrangement joins TRBV19 to TRBJ2-7; 8 nucleotides match TRBD2. Germline loops: CDR1 LNHDA, CDR2 SQIVND (reference sequence). V lost 3 bases to trimming and J lost 12 bases; unmatched junction nucleotides: 13. This CDR3 comprises 14 residues. In DNA, the CDR3 is TGTGCCAGTAGTATCCAAGCGGGAGATACCCCATTGTACTTC. Its protein is CASSIQAGDTPLYF.

There are a few counts of this clone. The CDR3 bases are TGTGCTACCCGGGGACCCGGGACAGGGCCCAACGAGCAGTACTTC. This sequence encodes CATRGPGTGPNEQYF. This chain joins TRBV6-1 and TRBJ2-5; 9 bases line up with TRBD1. The assigned J gene may be wrong: the sequence end matches TRBJ2-7 better. CDR1 and CDR2 (germline): MNHNS, SASEGT. The CDR3 contains 15 residues.